This TCR beta chain came from a study of blood T cell repertoires in COVID-19. Study at large: Acute and convalescent COVID-19 samples came from the United States, Italy and Spain.

CDR3 length: 15 residues. The ends were cut back, 1 base at V and 9 bases at J, with 15 bases in the middle. Germline V gene sequence: CDR1 SGHTA, CDR2 FQGNSA. Original analysis: Reference gene primer amplification in the assay estimated nucleated cell counts. The repertoire was sequenced with immunoSEQ multiplex PCR; TCRdb's copy has only in-frame clones and lacks some. Clone size and V and J calls were adopted from that table, with D and trimming inferred from the DNA. Among roughly 45,000 clones, about nine tenths were seen once, and the ten largest hold just under 8.5%. V usage is TRBV7-2 and J usage is TRBJ2-2; the D gene is possibly TRBD2 (5 bases). The receptor's source is a man aged 60 to 69 with active COVID-19. Material: peripheral blood. CDR3 coding DNA: TGTGCCAGCAGCTTAGGGAGGTCGGTTGGCCGGGAGCTGTTTTTT. It specifies CASSLGRSVGRELFF.